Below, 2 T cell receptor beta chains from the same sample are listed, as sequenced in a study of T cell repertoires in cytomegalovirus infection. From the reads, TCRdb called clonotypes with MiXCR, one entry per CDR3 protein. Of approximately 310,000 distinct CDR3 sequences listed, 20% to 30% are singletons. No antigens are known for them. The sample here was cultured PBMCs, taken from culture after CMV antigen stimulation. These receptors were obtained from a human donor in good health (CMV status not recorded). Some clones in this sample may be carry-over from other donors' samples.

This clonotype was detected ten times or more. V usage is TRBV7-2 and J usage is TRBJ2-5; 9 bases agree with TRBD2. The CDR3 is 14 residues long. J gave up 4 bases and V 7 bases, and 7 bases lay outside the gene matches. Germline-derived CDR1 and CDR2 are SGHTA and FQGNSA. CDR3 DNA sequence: TGTGCCAGCAAGGCGGGAGGGCCTCTAGAGACCCAGTACTTC. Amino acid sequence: CASKAGGPLETQYF.

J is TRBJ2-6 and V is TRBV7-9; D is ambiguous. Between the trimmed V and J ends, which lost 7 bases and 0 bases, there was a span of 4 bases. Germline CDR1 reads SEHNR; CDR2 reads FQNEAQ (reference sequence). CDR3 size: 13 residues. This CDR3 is CASIRSGANVLTF. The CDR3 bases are TGTGCCAGCATCCGCTCTGGGGCCAACGTCCTGACTTTC.